Below, 10 T cell receptor beta chains from the same sample are listed, as sequenced in a study of control samples from healthy donors and cancer patients. Method: immunoSEQ multiplex PCR; TCRdb's copy keeps in-frame clones and lacks some. The repertoire has roughly 190,000 clones, 91% of them found once; the top ten carry 1.5% to 2%. Input material: blood. These receptors all come from a man aged 25-45 years in good health.

This clone has only a few counts. The genes are TRBV7-8 and TRBJ2-2; TRBD1 matches 10 bases. Losses at the gene ends were 4 bases for V and 6 bases for J; bases not matched to a gene: 8. Per the germline V gene, CDR1 is SGHVS and CDR2 is FQNEAQ. This CDR3 region has 16 residues. The CDR3 region is CASSSRGTGVPGELFF. DNA for the CDR3: TGTGCCAGCAGCTCACGCGGGACAGGGGTTCCCGGGGAGCTGTTTTTT. Filled out from reference TRBV7-8 and TRBJ2-2, the complete variable domain reads GAGVSQSPRYKVAKRGQDVALRCDPISGHVSLFWYQQALGQGPEFLTYFQNEAQLDKSGLPSDRFFAERPEGSVSTLKIQRTQQEDSAVYLCASSSRGTGVPGELFFGEGSRLTVL.

The chain recombines TRBV7-9 with TRBJ1-2; TRBD1 might be the D (5 bases). The CDR3 is made up of 14 amino acids. V gave up 4 bases and J gave up 4 bases, with 13 bases separating them. Germline V CDR1 and CDR2: SEHNR, FQNEAQ (reference sequence). The CDR3 reads CASSSGTSSYGYTF. The DNA of the CDR3 is TGTGCCAGCAGCTCCGGGACTTCCAGCTATGGCTACACCTTC.

V and J are TRBV5-1 and TRBJ1-4; 8 nucleotides agree with TRBD1. Trimming took 2 bases from V and 7 from J; bases not matched to a gene: 4. CDR3 size: 14 residues. In germline, CDR1 is SGHRS, CDR2 YFSETQ. The CDR3 region has the DNA TGCGCCAGCAGCTTAAACAGGGGGAGTGAAAAACTGTTTTTT. It translates to CASSLNRGSEKLFF.

V gene TRBV19 combines with J gene TRBJ2-7, with TRBD1 matching over 8 bases. Germline CDR1 LNHDA, CDR2 SQIVND (reference sequence). The CDR3 sequence is 16 residues long. After removal of 1 base from V and 0 bases from J, the junction contained 5 bases not matched to a gene. The CDR3 protein is CASSIGGQGVSYEQYF. The CDR3 coding sequence is TGTGCCAGTAGTATAGGAGGACAGGGAGTCTCCTACGAGCAGTACTTC. The complete variable domain, with remaining parts taken from reference TRBV19 and TRBJ2-7, reads DGGITQSPKYLFRKEGQNVTLSCEQNLNHDAMYWYRQDPGQGLRLIYYSQIVNDFQKGDIAEGYSVSREKKESFPLTVTSAQKNPTAFYLCASSIGGQGVSYEQYFGPGTRLTVT.

The chain employs TRBV11-2 and TRBJ2-3; D ambiguous. From germline, CDR1 is SGHAT and CDR2 FQNNGV. The CDR3 length is 14 residues. Trimming cost V 1 base and J 2 bases, with 7 bases left between them. This CDR3 is CASSLAGDTDTQYF. CDR3 DNA: TGTGCCAGCAGCTTAGCAGGTGACACAGATACGCAGTATTTT.

V and J are TRBV5-1 and TRBJ2-6; 7 bases are shared with TRBD1. The CDR3 totals 16 residues. V lost 4 bases and J lost 2; bases outside the gene matches: 6. Germline CDR1 and CDR2: SGHRS and YFSETQ. The CDR3 protein is CASSTGTETGANVLTF. The CDR3 DNA is TGCGCCAGCAGCACAGGGACAGAGACTGGGGCCAACGTCCTGACTTTC. Drawing the rest from reference TRBV5-1 and TRBJ2-6, the complete variable domain is KAGVTQTPRYLIKTRGQQVTLSCSPISGHRSVSWYQQTPGQGLQFLFEYFSETQRNKGNFPGRFSGRQFSNSRSEMNVSTLELGDSALYLCASSTGTETGANVLTFGAGSRLTVL.

This clone was recorded once. The chain is built from TRBV2 and TRBJ1-5; D unclear. Trimming removed 7 bases at V and 2 bases at J, with 12 bases between. CDR3 length: 14 amino acids. Germline V gene data show CDR1 as SNHLY and CDR2 as FYNNEI. CDR3 amino acids: CASNRGGGNQPQHF. CDR3 sequence (DNA): TGTGCCAGCAATCGGGGAGGTGGCAATCAGCCCCAGCATTTT.

This clone was seen a single time. The V and J genes are TRBV11-2 and TRBJ1-4; 9 bases are a match to TRBD1. The CDR3 covers 15 residues. Losses at the gene ends were 5 bases for V and 6 bases for J; bases not matched to a gene: 7. The germline V gene has CDR1 SGHAT and CDR2 FQNNGV. In DNA form, the CDR3 reads TGTGCCAGCAGCACCGGGGACAGGGAGGATGAAAAACTGTTTTTT. The encoded protein is CASSTGDREDEKLFF. The full variable domain, completed using reference TRBV11-2 and TRBJ1-4, is EAGVAQSPRYKIIEKRQSVAFWCNPISGHATLYWYQQILGQGPKLLIQFQNNGVVDDSQLPKDRFSAERLKGVDSTLKIQPAKLEDSAVYLCASSTGDREDEKLFFGSGTQLSVL.

The V gene is TRBV6-5, the J gene TRBJ1-5, with D unclear. CDR3 length equals 14 residues. V lost 4 bases and J 0 bases, leaving 7 bases between the germline ends. The germline gives CDR1 MNHEY, CDR2 SVGAGI. The CDR3 DNA reads as TGTGCCAGCAGTTCAAGGTATAGCAATCAGCCCCAGCATTTT. It encodes CASSSRYSNQPQHF.

The chain joins TRBV19 to TRBJ1-3; D may be TRBD1 (6 bases). The V gene's germline CDR1 is LNHDA and CDR2 SQIVND (reference sequence). The CDR3 totals 17 residues. Trimming cost V 7 bases and J 0 bases, with 19 bases left between them. Here the CDR3 DNA reads TGTGCCAGTAACACCCCCGCAGGGGCTGACTCTGGAAACACCATATATTTT. Amino acids: CASNTPAGADSGNTIYF. The full variable domain, with the rest looked up from reference TRBV19 and TRBJ1-3, is DGGITQSPKYLFRKEGQNVTLSCEQNLNHDAMYWYRQDPGQGLRLIYYSQIVNDFQKGDIAEGYSVSREKKESFPLTVTSAQKNPTAFYLCASNTPAGADSGNTIYFGEGSWLTVV.